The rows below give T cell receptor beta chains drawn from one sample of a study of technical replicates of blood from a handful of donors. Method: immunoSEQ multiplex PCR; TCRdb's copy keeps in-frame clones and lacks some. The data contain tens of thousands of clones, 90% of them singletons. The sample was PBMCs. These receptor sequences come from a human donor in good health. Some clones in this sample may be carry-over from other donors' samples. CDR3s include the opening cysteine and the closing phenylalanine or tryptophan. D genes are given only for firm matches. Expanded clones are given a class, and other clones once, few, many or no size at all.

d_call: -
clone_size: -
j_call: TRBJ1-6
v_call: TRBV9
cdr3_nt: TGTGTCAGCAGCGTAACTGGGGGCGAATCACCCCTCCACTTT
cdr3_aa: CVSSVTGGESPLHF

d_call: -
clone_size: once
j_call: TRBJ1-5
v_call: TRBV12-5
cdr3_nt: TGTGCTAGTGGCCTGGGACTGAACAATCAGCCCCAGCATTTT
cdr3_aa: CASGLGLNNQPQHF

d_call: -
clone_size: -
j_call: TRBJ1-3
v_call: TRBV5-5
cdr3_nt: TGTGCCAGCAGCTTGGACAGGGCTGGAAACACCATATATTTT
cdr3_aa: CASSLDRAGNTIYF

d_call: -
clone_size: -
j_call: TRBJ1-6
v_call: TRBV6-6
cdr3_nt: TGTGCCAGCAGTTACTCGACCGGTACAGCCCTCCACTTT
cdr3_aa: CASSYSTGTALHF

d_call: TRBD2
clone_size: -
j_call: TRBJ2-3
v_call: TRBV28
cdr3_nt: TGTGCCAGCAGTCCCAGCGGGGGGCCCCGGGAAGATACGCAGTATTTT
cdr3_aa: CASSPSGGPREDTQYF

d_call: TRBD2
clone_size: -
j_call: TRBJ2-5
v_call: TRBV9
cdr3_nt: TGTGCCAGCAGCGACGGGGGGGCAACAGAGACCCAGTACTTC
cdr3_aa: CASSDGGATETQYF

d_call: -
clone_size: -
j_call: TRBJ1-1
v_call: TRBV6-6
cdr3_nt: TGTGCCAGCAGTTCGCAACAGGGAGGGGGCACTGAAGCTTTCTTT
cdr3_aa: CASSSQQGGGTEAFF

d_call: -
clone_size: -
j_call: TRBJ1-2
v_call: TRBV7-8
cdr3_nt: TGTGCCAGCAGCTTAGTAACAGGGAGAGTCAACTACTATGGCTACACCTTC
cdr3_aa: CASSLVTGRVNYYGYTF

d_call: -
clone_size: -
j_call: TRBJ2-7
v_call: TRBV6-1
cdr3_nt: TGTGCCAGCAGTGATTCCCTACGAGAGCAGTACTTC
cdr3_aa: CASSDSLREQYF

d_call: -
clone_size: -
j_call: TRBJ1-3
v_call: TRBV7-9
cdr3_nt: TGTGCCACGGACAGCTCTGGAAACACCATATATTTT
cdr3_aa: CATDSSGNTIYF

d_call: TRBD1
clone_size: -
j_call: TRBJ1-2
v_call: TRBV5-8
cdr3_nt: TGTGCCAGCAGCTACTCCGGGACAGATGGCTACACCTTC
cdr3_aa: CASSYSGTDGYTF

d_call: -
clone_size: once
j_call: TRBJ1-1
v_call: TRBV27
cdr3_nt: TGTGCCAGCAGTTTATCCCCAGGGCGGAACACTGAAGCTTTCTTT
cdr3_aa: CASSLSPGRNTEAFF

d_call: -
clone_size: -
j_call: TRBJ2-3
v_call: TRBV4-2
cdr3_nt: TGTGCCAGCAGCCAAGATCTGGCTTCCACAGATACGCAGTATTTT
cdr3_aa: CASSQDLASTDTQYF

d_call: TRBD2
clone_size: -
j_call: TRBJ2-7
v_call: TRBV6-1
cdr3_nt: TGTGCCAGCAGTGTTAGCGGGGGGGCCTACGAGCAGTACTTC
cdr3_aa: CASSVSGGAYEQYF

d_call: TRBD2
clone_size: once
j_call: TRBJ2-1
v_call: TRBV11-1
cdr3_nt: TGTGCCAGCAGCCCCGAGCGGGACCCATGGAATGAGCAGTTCTTC
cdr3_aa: CASSPERDPWNEQFF

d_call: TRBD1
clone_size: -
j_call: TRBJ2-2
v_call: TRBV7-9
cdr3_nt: TGTGCCAGCAGCATGTACCGGGACAGGGGGCAAGGCGGGGAGCTGTTTTTT
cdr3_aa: CASSMYRDRGQGGELFF

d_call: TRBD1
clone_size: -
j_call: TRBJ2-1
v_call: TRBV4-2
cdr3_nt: TGTGCCAGCAGCCAAGATAACAGGGGTTCCTACAATGAGCAGTTCTTC
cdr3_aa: CASSQDNRGSYNEQFF

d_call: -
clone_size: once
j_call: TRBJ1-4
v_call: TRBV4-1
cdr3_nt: TGCGCCAGCAGTCAAGTTCCCGCAACTAATGAAAAACTGTTTTTT
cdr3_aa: CASSQVPATNEKLFF

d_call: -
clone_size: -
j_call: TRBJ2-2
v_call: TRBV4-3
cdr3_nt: TGCGCCAGCAGCCAAGATACAGCAGCCGGGGAGCTGTTTTTT
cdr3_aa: CASSQDTAAGELFF

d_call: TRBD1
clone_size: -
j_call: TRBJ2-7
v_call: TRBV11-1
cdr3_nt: TGTGCCAGCAGCGTCGACAGGGGACACGAGCAGTACTTC
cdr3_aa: CASSVDRGHEQYF

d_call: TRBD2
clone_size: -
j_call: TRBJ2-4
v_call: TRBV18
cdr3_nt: TGTGCCAGCTCACCTGCGGGGGGCCAAGGAAACATTCAGTACTTC
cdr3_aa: CASSPAGGQGNIQYF

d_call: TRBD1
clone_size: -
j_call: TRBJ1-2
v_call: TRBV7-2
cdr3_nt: TGTGCCAGCAGCCTACAACCGGGACAGGGAGTTTCCGGCTACACCTTC
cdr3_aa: CASSLQPGQGVSGYTF

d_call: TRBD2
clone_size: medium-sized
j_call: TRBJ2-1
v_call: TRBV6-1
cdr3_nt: TGTGCCAGCAGTGAGTCGATAGCGGGGGGGTTAAATGAGCAGTTCTTC
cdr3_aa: CASSESIAGGLNEQFF

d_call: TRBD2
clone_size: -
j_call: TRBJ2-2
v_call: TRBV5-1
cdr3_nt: TGCGCCAGCAGCTTTACTAGCGGGAGGGCCGGCGGGGAGCTGTTTTTT
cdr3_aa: CASSFTSGRAGGELFF

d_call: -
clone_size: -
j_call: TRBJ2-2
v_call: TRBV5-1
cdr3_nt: TGCGCCAGCAGCTTTTCAACAGACACCGGGGAGCTGTTTTTT
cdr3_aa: CASSFSTDTGELFF

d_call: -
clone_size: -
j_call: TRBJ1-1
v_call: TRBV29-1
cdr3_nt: TGCGGCTCGTGGGGCGGCACTGAAGCTTTCTTT
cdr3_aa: CGSWGGTEAFF

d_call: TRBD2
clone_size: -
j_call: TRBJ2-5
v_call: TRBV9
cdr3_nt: TGTGCCAGCAGCGTAGCTTCCGGGAGGGGGGAGACCCAGTACTTC
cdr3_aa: CASSVASGRGETQYF

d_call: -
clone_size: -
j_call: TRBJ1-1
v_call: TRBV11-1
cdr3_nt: TGTGCCAGCAGCCCAGACGGGGGGGGGCTGGTGAGGACTGAAGCTTTCTTT
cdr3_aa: CASSPDGGGLVRTEAFF

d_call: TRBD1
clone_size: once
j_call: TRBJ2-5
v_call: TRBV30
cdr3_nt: TGTGCCTGGAGCACAGGGGTAGAGACCCAGTACTTC
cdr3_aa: CAWSTGVETQYF

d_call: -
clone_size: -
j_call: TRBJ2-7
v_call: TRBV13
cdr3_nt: TGTGCCAGCAGCTTAAGGGACTTGGGTAATCCGGAGCAGTACTTC
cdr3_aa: CASSLRDLGNPEQYF

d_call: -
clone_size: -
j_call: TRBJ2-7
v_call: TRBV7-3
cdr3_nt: TGTGCCAGCAGCCCTTATACGGGACTTTCCTACGAGCAGTACTTC
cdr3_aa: CASSPYTGLSYEQYF

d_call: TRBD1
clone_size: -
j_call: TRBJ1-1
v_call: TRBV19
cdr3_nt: TGTGCCAGTAAGAGGACAGGGAACACTGAAGCTTTCTTT
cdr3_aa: CASKRTGNTEAFF

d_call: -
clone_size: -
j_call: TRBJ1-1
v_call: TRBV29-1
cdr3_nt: TGCAGCGTTGATCCGAGAATAACAGCTTTCTTT
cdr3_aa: CSVDPRITAFF

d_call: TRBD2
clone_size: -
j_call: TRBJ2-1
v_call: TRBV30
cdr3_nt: TGTGCCTGGCAGCTAGCGGGGTCTGAGCAGTTCTTC
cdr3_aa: CAWQLAGSEQFF

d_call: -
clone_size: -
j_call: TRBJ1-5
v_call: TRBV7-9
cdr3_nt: TGTGCCAGCAGCCCGATGGGGAGCGTGAATCAGCCCCAGCATTTT
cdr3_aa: CASSPMGSVNQPQHF

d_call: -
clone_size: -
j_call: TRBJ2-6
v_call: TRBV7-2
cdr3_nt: TGTGCCAGCAGCTTTCCCCTAGCAGGGGTGAACTCTGGGGCCAACGTCCTGACTTTC
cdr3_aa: CASSFPLAGVNSGANVLTF

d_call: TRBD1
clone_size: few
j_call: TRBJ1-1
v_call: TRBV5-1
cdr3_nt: TGCGCCAGCAGCTGGGAACAGGGGAGAACTGAAGCTTTCTTT
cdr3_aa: CASSWEQGRTEAFF

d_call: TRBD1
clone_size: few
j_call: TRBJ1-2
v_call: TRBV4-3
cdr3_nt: TGCGCCAGCAGCCAAGATCGGACAGGGGGCGCCTATGGCTACACCTTC
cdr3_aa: CASSQDRTGGAYGYTF

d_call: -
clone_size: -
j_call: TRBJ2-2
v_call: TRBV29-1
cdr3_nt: TGCAGCGTTGAAGTGTCAGGGGTAACCGGGGAGCTGTTTTTT
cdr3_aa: CSVEVSGVTGELFF

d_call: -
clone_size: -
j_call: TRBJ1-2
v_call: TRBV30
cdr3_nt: TGTGCCTGGAAGGTGGACTCGCAAAACTATGGCTACACCTTC
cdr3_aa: CAWKVDSQNYGYTF

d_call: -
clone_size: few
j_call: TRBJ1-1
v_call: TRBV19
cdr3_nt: TGTGCCACCACATTGAACACTGAAGCTTTCTTT
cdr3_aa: CATTLNTEAFF

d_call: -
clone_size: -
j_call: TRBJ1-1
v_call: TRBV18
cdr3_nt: TGTGCCAGCTCAAACACACAGAACACTGAAGCTTTCTTT
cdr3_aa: CASSNTQNTEAFF

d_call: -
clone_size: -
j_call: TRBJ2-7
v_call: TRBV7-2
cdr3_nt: TGTGCCAGCAGCCTTTCCGGGACACTTGGGTACGAGCAGTACTTC
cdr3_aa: CASSLSGTLGYEQYF

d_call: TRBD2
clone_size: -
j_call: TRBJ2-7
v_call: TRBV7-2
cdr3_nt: TGTGCCAGCAGCTTAGGGACTAGCGGGAGGGGGAGAGAGCAGTACTTC
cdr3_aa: CASSLGTSGRGREQYF

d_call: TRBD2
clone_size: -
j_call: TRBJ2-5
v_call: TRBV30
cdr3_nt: TGTGCCTGGACGACTAGCGGGACGGGAGCTGGAGGGACCCAGTACTTC
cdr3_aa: CAWTTSGTGAGGTQYF

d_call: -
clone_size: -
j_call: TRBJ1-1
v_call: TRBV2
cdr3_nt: TGTGCCAGCAGTGTGAGGCCCAGTGGAGCTTTCTTT
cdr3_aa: CASSVRPSGAFF

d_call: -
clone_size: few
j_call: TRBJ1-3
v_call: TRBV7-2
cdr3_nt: TGTGCCAGCAGCCCGACTCAGGGAGGAAACACCATATATTTT
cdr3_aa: CASSPTQGGNTIYF

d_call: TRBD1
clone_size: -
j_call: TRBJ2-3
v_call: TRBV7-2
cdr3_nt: TGTGCCAGCAGCTCGCGCTATGGACAGGGGTCGGGTACGCAGTATTTT
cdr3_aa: CASSSRYGQGSGTQYF

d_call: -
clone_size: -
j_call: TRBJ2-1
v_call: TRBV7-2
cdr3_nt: TGTGCCAGCAGCTTAGACGCAGGCTACAATGAGCAGTTCTTC
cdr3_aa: CASSLDAGYNEQFF

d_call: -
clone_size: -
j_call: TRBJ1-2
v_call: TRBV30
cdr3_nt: TGTGCCTCCCGGGTAGGATCTAACTATGGCTACACCTTC
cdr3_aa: CASRVGSNYGYTF